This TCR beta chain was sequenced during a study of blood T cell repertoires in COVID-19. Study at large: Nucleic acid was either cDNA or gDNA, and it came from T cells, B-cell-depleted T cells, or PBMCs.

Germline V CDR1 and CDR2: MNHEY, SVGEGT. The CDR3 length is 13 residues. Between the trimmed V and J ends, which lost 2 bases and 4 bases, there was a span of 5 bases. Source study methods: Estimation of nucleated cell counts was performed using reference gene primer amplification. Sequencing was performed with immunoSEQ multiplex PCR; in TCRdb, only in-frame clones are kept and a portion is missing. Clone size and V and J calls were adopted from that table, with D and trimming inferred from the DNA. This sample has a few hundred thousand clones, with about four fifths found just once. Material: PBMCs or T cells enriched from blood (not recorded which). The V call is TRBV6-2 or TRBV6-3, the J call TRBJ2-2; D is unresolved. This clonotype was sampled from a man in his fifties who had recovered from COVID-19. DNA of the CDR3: TGTGCCAGCAGTTACAGAGTCACCGGGGAGCTGTTTTTT. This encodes CASSYRVTGELFF.